This TCR beta chain came from a study of OX40 agonist ivuxolimab in advanced cancers. On the study more broadly: Treatment of patients was with ivuxolimab, an agonistic anti-OX40 (CD134) antibody. Two cutaneous melanoma patients and one hepatocellular carcinoma patient, three in all, had partial responses.

Overall study results and limits: Certain nonresponding patients likewise had low normalized T-cell clonal expansion.

Comment on this clone: Its cognate antigen is unknown.

This CDR3 is 15 amino acids long. The ends were cut back, 6 bases at V and 5 bases at J, with 19 bases in the middle. Germline V gene data show CDR1 as ENHRY and CDR2 as SYGVKD. Only in-frame clones appear in the TCRdb table, and some are missing; sequencing was by immunoSEQ multiplex PCR. The table includes 91,000 or so clones, approximately 95% detected once. The clonotype was recovered from an adult with an advanced solid tumor such as melanoma, head and neck, liver or kidney cancer. Material: CD4+ or CD8+ T cells sorted from blood, obtained in a trial of the OX40 agonist ivuxolimab. V gene TRBV10-3 combines with J gene TRBJ2-5; D possibly corresponds to TRBD1 (6 bases). CDR3 residues: CAISALVDRRETQYF. The CDR3 bases are TGTGCCATCAGCGCCCTAGTGGACAGACGGGAGACCCAGTACTTC.